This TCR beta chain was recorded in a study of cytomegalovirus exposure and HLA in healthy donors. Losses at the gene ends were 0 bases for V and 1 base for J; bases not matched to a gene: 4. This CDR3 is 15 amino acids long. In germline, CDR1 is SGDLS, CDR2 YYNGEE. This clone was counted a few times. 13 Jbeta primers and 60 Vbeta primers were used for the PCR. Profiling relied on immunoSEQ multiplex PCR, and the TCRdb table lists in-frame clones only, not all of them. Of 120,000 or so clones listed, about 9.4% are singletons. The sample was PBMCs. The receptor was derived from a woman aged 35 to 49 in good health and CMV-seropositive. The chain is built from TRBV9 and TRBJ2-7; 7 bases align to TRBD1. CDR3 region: CASSVGGGDSYEQYF. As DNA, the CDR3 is TGTGCCAGCAGCGTAGGAGGGGGCGATTCCTACGAGCAGTACTTC.